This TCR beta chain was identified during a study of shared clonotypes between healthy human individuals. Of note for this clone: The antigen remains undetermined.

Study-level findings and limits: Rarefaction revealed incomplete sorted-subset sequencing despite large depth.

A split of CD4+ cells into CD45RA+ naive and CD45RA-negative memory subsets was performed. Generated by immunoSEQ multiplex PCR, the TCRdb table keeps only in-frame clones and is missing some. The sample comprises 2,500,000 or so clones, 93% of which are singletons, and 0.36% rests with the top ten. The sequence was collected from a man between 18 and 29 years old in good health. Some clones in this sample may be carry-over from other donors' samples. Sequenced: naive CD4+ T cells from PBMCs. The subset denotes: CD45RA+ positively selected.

CDR3 nucleotides: TGTGCCAGCAGTTCACAGGGGACGAACACTGAAGCTTTCTTT. As protein: CASSSQGTNTEAFF. The genes are TRBV2 and TRBJ1-1, with 7 nucleotides matching TRBD1. Germline CDR1 is SNHLY and CDR2 is FYNNEI. The CDR3 is made up of 14 amino acids. With 5 bases clipped from V and 1 base from J, the junction kept 4 bases outside the gene matches.